Shown below are 26 T cell receptor beta chains from a single sample sequenced in a study of T cell changes during pregnancy in multiple sclerosis. The assay was immunoSEQ multiplex PCR, and TCRdb's table has in-frame clones only and misses some. Of 35,000 or so clones listed, 93% are singletons. The specimen comprised CD4+ T cells from peripheral blood mononuclear cells, sampled in the first trimester of pregnancy. These receptor sequences come from a female donor with multiple sclerosis, enrolled in a pregnancy study.

The chain combines TRBV5-6 with TRBJ2-5, with 8 bases that match TRBD1. Trimming at V came to 5 bases and at J to 0 bases, leaving 6 bases not matched to a gene. This CDR3 has 15 residues. The germline gives CDR1 SGHDT, CDR2 YYEEEE. CDR3 nucleotide sequence: TGTGCCAGCAGGGGACAGGCGCGGTACCAAGAGACCCAGTACTTC. Translating it yields CASRGQARYQETQYF.

The chain couples TRBV11-1 to TRBJ1-6; TRBD1 agrees at 7 bases. After removal of 6 bases from V and 7 bases from J, the junction contained 6 bases not matched to a gene. The V gene's germline CDR1 is SGHAT and CDR2 FQDESV (reference sequence). The length of the CDR3 is 14 residues. Written as DNA, the CDR3 is TGTGCCAGCAGTTACAGGGGACGGAATTCACCCCTCCACTTT. It translates to CASSYRGRNSPLHF.

V is TRBV4-2 and J is TRBJ1-2; D might be TRBD1 (5 bases). The CDR3 loop spans 15 amino acids. V was cut by 3 bases and J by 2 bases, with 13 bases left in between. CDR1 and CDR2 (germline): LGHNA, YNFKEQ. The CDR3 bases are TGTGCCAGCAGCCAGTCCCCTCAGGGAAACTATGGCTACACCTTC. It yields the protein CASSQSPQGNYGYTF.

The J gene is TRBJ2-1, the V gene TRBV7-9; D is unresolved. The CDR3 sequence is 14 residues long. V lost 3 bases and J 2 bases, leaving 8 bases between the germline ends. Per germline, CDR1 SEHNR and CDR2 FQNEAQ (reference sequence). The CDR3 nucleotides are TGTGCCAGCAGCTTTGATGCAGCCTACAATGAGCAGTTCTTC. Its translation: CASSFDAAYNEQFF.

This chain joins TRBV9 and TRBJ2-3; tentatively, D is TRBD2 (5 bases). The length of the CDR3 is 16 residues. Trimming removed 0 bases at V and 4 bases at J, with 15 bases between. Per germline, CDR1 SGDLS and CDR2 YYNGEE. CDR3 in amino acids: CASSVAEGGRADTQYF. In nucleotides, the CDR3 is TGTGCCAGCAGCGTAGCTGAAGGTGGGCGGGCAGATACGCAGTATTTT.

The gene calls are TRBV5-1 and TRBJ2-1; 8 bases are shared with TRBD1. V gave up 4 bases and J gave up 4 bases; unmatched junction bases: 4. The CDR3 covers 14 residues. Germline CDR1 reads SGHRS; CDR2 reads YFSETQ. CDR3 DNA sequence: TGCGCCAGCAGCCTGGGACAGGTTTACAATGAGCAGTTCTTC. Protein product: CASSLGQVYNEQFF.

The rearrangement joins TRBV12-5 to TRBJ1-3; the D gene is possibly TRBD1 (6 bases). V was cut by 2 bases and J by 0 bases, with 8 bases left in between. The CDR3 totals 15 residues. Germline V gives CDR1 LGHNT, CDR2 FRNRAP. This CDR3 is CASGLYRASGNTIYF. CDR3 bases: TGTGCTAGTGGTTTGTACAGGGCCTCTGGAAACACCATATATTTT.

The rearrangement links TRBV5-1 to TRBJ1-4; 8 bases map to TRBD1. Germline CDR1 and CDR2: SGHRS and YFSETQ. The CDR3 spans 16 residues. V dropped 2 bases and J dropped 0; count of bases not matched to a gene: 3. The CDR3: CASSFQGAPTNEKLFF. CDR3 DNA: TGCGCCAGCAGCTTTCAGGGGGCCCCAACTAATGAAAAACTGTTTTTT.

J is TRBJ2-2 and V is TRBV19; 7 positions agree with TRBD2. V shed 3 bases, J shed 7 bases, and the junction held 2 bases outside the gene matches. The CDR3 extends over 13 amino acids. Germline-derived CDR1 and CDR2 are LNHDA and SQIVND (reference sequence). The CDR3 spells CASSMIAGGELFF. The CDR3 nucleotides read TGTGCCAGTAGTATGATAGCGGGCGGGGAGCTGTTTTTT.

Comment on this clone: Other DNA sequences in this sample translate to the same CDR3. The chain employs TRBV5-1 and TRBJ2-1; TRBD2 agrees at 12 bases. Per the germline V gene, CDR1 is SGHRS and CDR2 is YFSETQ. The trim removed 4 bases at V and 4 bases at J, leaving 3 bases unmatched. CDR3 length equals 15 residues. The CDR3 sequence: CASSPGTSGYNEQFF. CDR3 in DNA: TGCGCCAGCAGCCCGGGGACTAGCGGGTACAATGAGCAGTTCTTC.

This chain joins TRBV5-1 and TRBJ2-1; 7 nucleotides align to TRBD2. Germline CDR1 and CDR2: SGHRS and YFSETQ. The junction had 8 bases not matched to a gene; V was cut back by 5 bases and J by 0 bases. The CDR3 length is 16 residues. This chain's CDR3 is CASRLASGSSYNEQFF. CDR3 coding DNA: TGCGCCAGCAGGCTAGCTAGCGGAAGCTCCTACAATGAGCAGTTCTTC.

The rearrangement uses TRBV5-5 and TRBJ2-1; no clear D gene. The CDR3 loop spans 14 amino acids. The V gene's germline CDR1 is SGHKS and CDR2 YYEKEE (reference sequence). Deletions cut 4 bases from V and 2 bases from J, with 10 bases between. The CDR3 loop is CASSGKIPYNEQFF. The DNA of the CDR3 is TGTGCCAGCAGCGGCAAGATTCCCTACAATGAGCAGTTCTTC. The complete variable domain, with remaining parts taken from reference TRBV5-5 and TRBJ2-1, reads DAGVTQSPTHLIKTRGQQVTLRCSPISGHKSVSWYQQVLGQGPQFIFQYYEKEERGRGNFPDRFSARQFPNYSSELNVNALLLGDSALYLCASSGKIPYNEQFFGPGTRLTVL.

The gene calls are TRBV18 and TRBJ2-5; D gene unclear. The CDR3 is 13 amino acids. CDR1 KGHSH and CDR2 LQKENI come from the germline V gene. The V end was cut by 2 bases, the J end by 2 bases, with 6 bases between. The DNA for the CDR3 is TGTGCCAGCTCACCATCCGTACAAGAGACCCAGTACTTC. Translating it yields CASSPSVQETQYF.

The chain recombines TRBV5-1 with TRBJ1-5; D is possibly TRBD1 (6 bases). Trimming shortened V by 1 base and J by 5 bases, and 13 bases separated the two germline ends. Germline CDR1 SGHRS, CDR2 YFSETQ. This CDR3 region has 15 residues. CDR3 protein: CASSLFGGADQPQHF. The CDR3 DNA follows: TGCGCCAGCAGCTTGTTTGGGGGCGCTGATCAGCCCCAGCATTTT.

With respect to this clone: At the DNA level, this CDR3 is encoded by other sequences in the same sample as well. The chain combines TRBV15 with TRBJ2-7, with 11 bases lining up with TRBD1. V lost 5 bases to trimming and J lost 3 bases; unmatched junction nucleotides: 6. The CDR3 has 15 residues. Germline CDR1 reads LNHNV; CDR2 reads YYDKDF (reference sequence). CDR3 bases: TGTGCCACCAGCGTTGGGACAGGGGGAAACTACGAGCAGTACTTC. Its translation is CATSVGTGGNYEQYF.

The gene calls are TRBV5-1 and TRBJ2-5; the match to TRBD1 covers 8 bases. CDR1 and CDR2 (germline): SGHRS, YFSETQ. Trimming took 0 bases from V and 4 from J; bases not matched to a gene: 8. The CDR3 runs to 16 residues. The CDR3 region is CASSLVVTGVGETQYF. CDR3 DNA: TGCGCCAGCAGCTTGGTAGTGACAGGGGTGGGAGAGACCCAGTACTTC.

The J gene is TRBJ2-7, the V gene TRBV7-2; the D gene is possibly TRBD2 (6 bases). The length of the CDR3 is 15 residues. V lost 5 bases, J lost 7 bases, and 21 bases lay in between. The germline CDR1 and CDR2 sequences are SGHTA and FQGNSA. Here the CDR3 DNA reads TGTGCCAGCAGCATTAGGGAGGTCGGGCCATGGGAGCAGTACTTC. It translates to CASSIREVGPWEQYF.

The gene calls are TRBV4-1 and TRBJ2-1; tentatively, D is TRBD1 (6 bases). Germline V lookup: CDR1 MGHRA, CDR2 YSYEKL. The length of the CDR3 is 15 residues. V dropped 5 bases and J dropped 6 bases, with 17 bases sitting between them. The CDR3 is CASSSQGSGSNEQFF. CDR3 DNA: TGCGCCAGCAGCTCCCAGGGGTCAGGCAGCAATGAGCAGTTCTTC.

The chain links TRBV6-5 to TRBJ1-1; a possible D gene is TRBD1 (6 bases). The V end was cut by 7 bases, the J end by 0 bases, with 12 bases between. This CDR3 has 14 amino acids. Germline values: CDR1 MNHEY, CDR2 SVGAGI. CDR3 sequence reads: CASTAQGLNTEAFF. The DNA for the CDR3 is TGTGCCAGCACCGCACAGGGTCTGAACACTGAAGCTTTCTTT.

The V call is TRBV2, the J call TRBJ1-1; TRBD1 agrees at 7 bases. The germline V gene has CDR1 SNHLY and CDR2 FYNNEI. With V trimmed by 4 bases and J by 3 bases, 5 bases remained unmatched. This CDR3 region has 14 residues. For the CDR3, the DNA is TGTGCCAGCAGTGGCAAAGGGGGCGACACTGAAGCTTTCTTT. Its protein is CASSGKGGDTEAFF.

This clone came up once. The V gene is TRBV7-9, the J gene TRBJ2-1; 10 nucleotides agree with TRBD2. The CDR3 loop spans 15 amino acids. After removal of 5 bases from V and 3 bases from J, the junction contained 4 bases not matched to a gene. Germline CDR1 reads SEHNR; CDR2 reads FQNEAQ (reference sequence). CDR3 residues: CASSPLAGVYNEQFF. The CDR3 nucleotides are TGTGCCAGCAGCCCCCTAGCGGGAGTCTACAATGAGCAGTTCTTC.

Turning to this clone: Other DNA sequences in the sample encode the same CDR3. The DNA of the CDR3 is TGTGCCAGCAATGGACAGGGGAGGAACACCGGGGAGCTGTTTTTT. The encoded protein is CASNGQGRNTGELFF. The chain links TRBV2 to TRBJ2-2, with 9 bases that match TRBD1. This CDR3 contains 15 residues. V trimming: 7 bases; J trimming: 1 base; junction bases outside the gene matches: 4. Germline V CDR1 and CDR2: SNHLY, FYNNEI. The full variable domain, its missing parts supplied by reference TRBV2 and TRBJ2-2, is EPEVTQTPSHQVTQMGQEVILRCVPISNHLYFYWYRQILGQKVEFLVSFYNNEISEKSEIFDDQFSVERPDGSNFTLKIRSTKLEDSAMYFCASNGQGRNTGELFFGEGSRLTVL.

CDR3 region: CAWSVLMGGGELFF. In DNA form, the CDR3 reads TGTGCCTGGAGTGTACTCATGGGGGGCGGGGAGCTGTTTTTT. The chain is built from TRBV30 and TRBJ2-2; maybe TRBD2 (6 bases). This CDR3 region has 14 residues. CDR1 GTSNPN and CDR2 SVGIG come from the germline V gene (reference sequence). V was cut by 0 bases and J by 7 bases, with 12 bases left in between.

This clone was seen more than once but under ten times. The CDR3 DNA reads as TGTGCCAGCAGCCAAGGGGGGGTATCCGGAAACACCATATATTTT. Protein product: CASSQGGVSGNTIYF. The V call is TRBV4-2, the J call TRBJ1-3; the D gene is possibly TRBD1 (5 bases). V was shortened by 1 base and J by 4 bases, with 11 bases between the two germline ends. CDR1 and CDR2 from the germline V gene are LGHNA and YNFKEQ. The CDR3 is made up of 15 amino acids.

A few counts support this clone. The rearrangement links TRBV29-1 to TRBJ2-7; TRBD2 matches 7 bases. After removal of 2 bases from V and 4 bases from J, the junction contained 8 bases not matched to a gene. This CDR3 has 14 residues. Germline lookup yields CDR1 SQVTM and CDR2 ANQGSEA. The CDR3 here is CSVELRLAAYEQYF. The CDR3 coding sequence is TGCAGCGTTGAACTTAGGCTAGCGGCGTACGAGCAGTACTTC.

The V and J genes are TRBV10-1 and TRBJ2-1, with a tentative D call TRBD2 (6 bases). Germline assignment: CDR1 WNHNN and CDR2 SYGVQD (reference sequence). The CDR3 length is 15 residues. V gave up 0 bases and J gave up 3 bases, with 9 bases separating them. The CDR3 region has the DNA TGCGCCAGCAGTGAGTCGGCGGGGATCTACAATGAGCAGTTCTTC. Translated: CASSESAGIYNEQFF.